This T cell receptor (beta chain) was identified in a study of blood T cell repertoires in COVID-19. The overall study: Samples taken during acute and convalescent COVID-19 were collected in the United States, Italy and Spain.

V was pared by 5 bases and J by 3 bases, with 13 bases between. Germline V gene data show CDR1 as SNHLY and CDR2 as FYNNEI. CDR3 size: 15 residues. Generated by immunoSEQ multiplex PCR, the TCRdb table keeps only in-frame clones and is missing some. Among hundreds of thousands of clones listed, about 90% were seen once. Sequencing used peripheral blood. This clonotype was sampled from a man aged 18 to 30 with COVID-19, enrolled during active disease. This chain links TRBV2 with TRBJ1-4; maybe TRBD1 (6 bases). The CDR3 region is CASSSQGLPNEKLFF. The CDR3 DNA follows: TGTGCCAGCAGTTCCCAGGGGTTGCCTAATGAAAAACTGTTTTTT.